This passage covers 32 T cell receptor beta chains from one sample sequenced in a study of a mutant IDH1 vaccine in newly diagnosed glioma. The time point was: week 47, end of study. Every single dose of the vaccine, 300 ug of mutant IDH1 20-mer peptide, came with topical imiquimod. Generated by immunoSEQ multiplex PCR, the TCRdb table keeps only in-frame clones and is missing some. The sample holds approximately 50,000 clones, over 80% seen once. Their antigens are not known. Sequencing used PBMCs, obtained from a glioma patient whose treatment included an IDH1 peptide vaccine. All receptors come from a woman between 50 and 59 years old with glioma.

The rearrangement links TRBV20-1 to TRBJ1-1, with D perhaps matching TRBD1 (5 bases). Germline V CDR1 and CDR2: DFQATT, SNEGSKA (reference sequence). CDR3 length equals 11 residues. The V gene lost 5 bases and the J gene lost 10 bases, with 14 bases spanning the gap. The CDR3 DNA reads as TGCAGTGCTGGGGACCTTCGGAGAGCTTTCTTT. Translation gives CSAGDLRRAFF.

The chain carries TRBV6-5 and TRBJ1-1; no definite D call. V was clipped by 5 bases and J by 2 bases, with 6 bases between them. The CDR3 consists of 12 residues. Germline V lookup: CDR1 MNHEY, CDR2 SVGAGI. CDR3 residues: CASSPGNTEAFF. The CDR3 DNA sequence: TGTGCCAGCAGTCCGGGTAACACTGAAGCTTTCTTT.

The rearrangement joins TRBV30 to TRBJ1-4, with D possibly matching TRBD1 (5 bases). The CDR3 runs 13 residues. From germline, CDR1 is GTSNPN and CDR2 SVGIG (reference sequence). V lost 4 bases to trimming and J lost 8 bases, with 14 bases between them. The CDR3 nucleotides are TGTGCCTGGAATTTAACCTCAGGGGAAAAACTGTTTTTT. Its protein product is CAWNLTSGEKLFF.

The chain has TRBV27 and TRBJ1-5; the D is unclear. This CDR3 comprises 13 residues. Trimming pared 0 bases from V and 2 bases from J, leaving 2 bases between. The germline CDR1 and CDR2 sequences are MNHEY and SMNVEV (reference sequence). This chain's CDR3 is CASSLSRNQPQHF. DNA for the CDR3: TGTGCCAGCAGTTTATCCCGCAATCAGCCCCAGCATTTT.

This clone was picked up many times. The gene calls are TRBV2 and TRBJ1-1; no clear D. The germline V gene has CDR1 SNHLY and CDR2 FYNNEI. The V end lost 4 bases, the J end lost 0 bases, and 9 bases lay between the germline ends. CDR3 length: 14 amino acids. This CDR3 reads CASSVTGLNTEAFF. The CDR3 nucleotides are TGTGCCAGCAGTGTTACGGGGTTGAACACTGAAGCTTTCTTT.

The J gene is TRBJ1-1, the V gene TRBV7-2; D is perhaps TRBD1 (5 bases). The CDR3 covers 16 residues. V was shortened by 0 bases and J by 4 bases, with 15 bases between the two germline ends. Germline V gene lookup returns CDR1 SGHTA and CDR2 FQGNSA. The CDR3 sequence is CASSLAGAGVSTEAFF. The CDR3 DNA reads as TGTGCCAGCAGCTTAGCAGGGGCCGGGGTCAGCACTGAAGCTTTCTTT.

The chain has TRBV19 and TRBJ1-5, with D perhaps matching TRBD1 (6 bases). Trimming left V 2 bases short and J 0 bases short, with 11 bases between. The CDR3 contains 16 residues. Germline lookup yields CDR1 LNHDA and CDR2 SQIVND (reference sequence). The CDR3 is CASSIFGQYSNQPQHF. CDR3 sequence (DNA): TGTGCCAGTAGTATATTCGGACAGTATAGCAATCAGCCCCAGCATTTT.

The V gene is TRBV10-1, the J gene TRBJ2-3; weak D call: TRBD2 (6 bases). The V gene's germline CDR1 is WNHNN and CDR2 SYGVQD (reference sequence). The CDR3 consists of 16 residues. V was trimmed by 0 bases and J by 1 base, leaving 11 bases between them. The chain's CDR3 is CASSESEGSGTDTQYF. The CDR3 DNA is TGCGCCAGCAGTGAGTCGGAGGGTTCGGGCACAGATACGCAGTATTTT.

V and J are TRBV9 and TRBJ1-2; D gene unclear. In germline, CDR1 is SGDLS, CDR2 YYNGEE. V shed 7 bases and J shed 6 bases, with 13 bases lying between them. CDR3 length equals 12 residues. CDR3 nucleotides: TGTGCCAGCGAATCTATAACCGATGGCTACACCTTC. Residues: CASESITDGYTF.

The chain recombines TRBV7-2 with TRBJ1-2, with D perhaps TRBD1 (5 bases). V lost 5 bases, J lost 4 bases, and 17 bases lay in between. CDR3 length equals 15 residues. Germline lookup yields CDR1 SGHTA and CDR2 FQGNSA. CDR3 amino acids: CASSPSGQPGYGYTF. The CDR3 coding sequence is TGTGCCAGCAGCCCGTCGGGGCAGCCTGGCTATGGCTACACCTTC.

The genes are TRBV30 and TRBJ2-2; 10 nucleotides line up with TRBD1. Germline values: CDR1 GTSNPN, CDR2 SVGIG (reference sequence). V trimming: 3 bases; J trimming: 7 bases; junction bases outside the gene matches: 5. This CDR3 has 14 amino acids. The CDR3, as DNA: TGTGCCTGGAGCGGGACAGGGGCAATCGGGGAGCTGTTTTTT. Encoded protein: CAWSGTGAIGELFF.

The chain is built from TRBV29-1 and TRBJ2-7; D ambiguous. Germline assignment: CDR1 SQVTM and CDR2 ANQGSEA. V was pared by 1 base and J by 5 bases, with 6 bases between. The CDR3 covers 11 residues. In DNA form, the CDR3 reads TGCAGCGTTGAAGTTCGCAACGAGCAGTACTTC. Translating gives CSVEVRNEQYF.

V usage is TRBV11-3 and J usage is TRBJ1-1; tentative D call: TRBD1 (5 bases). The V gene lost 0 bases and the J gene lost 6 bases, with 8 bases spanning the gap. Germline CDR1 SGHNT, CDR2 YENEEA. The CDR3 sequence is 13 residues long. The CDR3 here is CASSLDKGSEAFF. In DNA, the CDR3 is TGTGCCAGCAGCTTAGATAAGGGGTCTGAAGCTTTCTTT.

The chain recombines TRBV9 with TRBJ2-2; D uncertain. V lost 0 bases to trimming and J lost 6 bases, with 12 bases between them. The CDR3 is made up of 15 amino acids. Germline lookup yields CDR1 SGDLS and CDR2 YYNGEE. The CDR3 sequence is CASSVDRGMAGELFF. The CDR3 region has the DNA TGTGCCAGCAGCGTAGACCGTGGGATGGCCGGGGAGCTGTTTTTT.

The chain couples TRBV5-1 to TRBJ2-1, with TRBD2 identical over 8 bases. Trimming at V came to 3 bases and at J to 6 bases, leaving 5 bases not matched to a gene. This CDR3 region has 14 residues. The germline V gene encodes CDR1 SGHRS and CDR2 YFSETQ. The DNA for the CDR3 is TGCGCCAGCAGCTCCGAGCGGGGGTCCAATGAGCAGTTCTTC. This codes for CASSSERGSNEQFF.

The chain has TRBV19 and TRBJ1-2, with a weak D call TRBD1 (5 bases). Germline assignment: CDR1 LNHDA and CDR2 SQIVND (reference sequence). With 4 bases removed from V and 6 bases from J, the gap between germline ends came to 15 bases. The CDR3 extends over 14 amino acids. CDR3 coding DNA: TGTGCCAGTAGTAGTCGCGATCGACAGAATGGCTACACCTTC. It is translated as CASSSRDRQNGYTF.

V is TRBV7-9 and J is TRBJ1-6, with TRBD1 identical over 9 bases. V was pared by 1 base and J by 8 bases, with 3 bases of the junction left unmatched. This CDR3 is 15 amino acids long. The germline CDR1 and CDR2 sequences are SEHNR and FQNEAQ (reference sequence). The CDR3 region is CASSLGDRGDSPLHF. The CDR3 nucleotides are TGTGCCAGCAGCTTAGGCGACAGGGGGGATTCACCCCTCCACTTT. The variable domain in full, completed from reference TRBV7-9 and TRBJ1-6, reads DTGVSQNPRHKITKRGQNVTFRCDPISEHNRLYWYRQTLGQGPEFLTYFQNEAQLEKSRLLSDRFSAERPKGSFSTLEIQRTEQGDSAMYLCASSLGDRGDSPLHFGNGTRLTVT.

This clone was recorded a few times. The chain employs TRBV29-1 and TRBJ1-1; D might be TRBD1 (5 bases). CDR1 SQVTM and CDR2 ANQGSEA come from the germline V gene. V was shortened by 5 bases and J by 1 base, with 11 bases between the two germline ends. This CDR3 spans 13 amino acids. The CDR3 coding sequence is TGCAGCGTTCGAACAGGTGAGAACACTGAAGCTTTCTTT. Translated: CSVRTGENTEAFF.

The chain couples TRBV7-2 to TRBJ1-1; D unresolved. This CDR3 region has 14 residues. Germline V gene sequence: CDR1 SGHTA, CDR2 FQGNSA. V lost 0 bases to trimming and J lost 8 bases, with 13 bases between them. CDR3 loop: CASSLASGNREAFF. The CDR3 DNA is TGTGCCAGCAGCTTAGCCTCGGGGAACCGCGAAGCTTTCTTT.

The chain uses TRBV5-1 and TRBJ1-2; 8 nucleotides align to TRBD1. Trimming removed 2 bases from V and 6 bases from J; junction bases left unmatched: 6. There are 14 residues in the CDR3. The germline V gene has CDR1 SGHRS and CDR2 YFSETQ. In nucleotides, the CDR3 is TGCGCCAGCAGCTTTTGGGACAGGTCCCATGGCTACACCTTC. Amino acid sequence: CASSFWDRSHGYTF.

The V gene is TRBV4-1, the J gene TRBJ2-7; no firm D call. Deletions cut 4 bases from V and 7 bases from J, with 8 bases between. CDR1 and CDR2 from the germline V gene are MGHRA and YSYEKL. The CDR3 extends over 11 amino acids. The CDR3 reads CASSLRGEQYF. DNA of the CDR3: TGCGCCAGCAGCCTTCGAGGAGAGCAGTACTTC.

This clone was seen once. CDR3 DNA: TGCGCCAGCAGCCAAGATCTCTCCTACGAGCAGTACTTC. Encoded protein: CASSQDLSYEQYF. The chain carries TRBV4-1 and TRBJ2-7; D is unclear. The CDR3 totals 13 residues. V was pared by 0 bases and J by 0 bases, with 3 bases between. Germline V gene data show CDR1 as MGHRA and CDR2 as YSYEKL.

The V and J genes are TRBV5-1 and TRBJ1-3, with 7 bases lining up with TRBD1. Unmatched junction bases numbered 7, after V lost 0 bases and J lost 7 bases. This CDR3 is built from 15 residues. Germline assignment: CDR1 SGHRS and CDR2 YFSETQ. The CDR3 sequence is CASSLAQGKWNTIYF. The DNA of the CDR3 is TGCGCCAGCAGCTTGGCACAGGGGAAATGGAACACCATATATTTT.

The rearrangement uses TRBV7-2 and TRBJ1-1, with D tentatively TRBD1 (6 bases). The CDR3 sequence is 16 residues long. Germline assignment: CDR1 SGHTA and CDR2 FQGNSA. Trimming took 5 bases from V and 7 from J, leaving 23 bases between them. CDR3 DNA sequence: TGTGCCAGCAGCCCCTCCCCGGGGGGGGCAGAATTTGAAGCTTTCTTT. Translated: CASSPSPGGAEFEAFF.

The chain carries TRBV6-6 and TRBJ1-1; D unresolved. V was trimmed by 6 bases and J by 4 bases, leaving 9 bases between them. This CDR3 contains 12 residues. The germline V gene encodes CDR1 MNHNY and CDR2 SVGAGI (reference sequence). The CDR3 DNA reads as TGTGCCAGCAGGCTCCCATCCACTGAAGCTTTCTTT. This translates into CASRLPSTEAFF.

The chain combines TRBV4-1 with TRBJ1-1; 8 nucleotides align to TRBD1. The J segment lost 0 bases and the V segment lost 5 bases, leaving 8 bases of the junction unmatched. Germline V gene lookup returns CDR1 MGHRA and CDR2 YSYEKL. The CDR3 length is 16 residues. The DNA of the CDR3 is TGCGCCAGCAGCAATAAGGACAGGGTGTTGAACACTGAAGCTTTCTTT. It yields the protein CASSNKDRVLNTEAFF.

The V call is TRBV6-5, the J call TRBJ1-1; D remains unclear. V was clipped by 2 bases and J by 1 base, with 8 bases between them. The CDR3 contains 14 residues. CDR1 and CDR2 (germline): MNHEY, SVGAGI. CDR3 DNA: TGTGCCAGCAGTTACCTAGGAGGGAACACTGAAGCTTTCTTT. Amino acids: CASSYLGGNTEAFF.

The CDR3 here is CASSREEGLASYEQYF. The DNA for the CDR3 is TGCGCCAGCAGCCGCGAAGAAGGGCTAGCGAGTTACGAGCAGTACTTC. The chain carries TRBV4-1 and TRBJ2-7, with a possible D match to TRBD2 (6 bases). Looked up from germline, CDR1 is MGHRA and CDR2 is YSYEKL. Trimming pared 4 bases from V and 4 bases from J, leaving 20 bases between. There are 16 residues in the CDR3.

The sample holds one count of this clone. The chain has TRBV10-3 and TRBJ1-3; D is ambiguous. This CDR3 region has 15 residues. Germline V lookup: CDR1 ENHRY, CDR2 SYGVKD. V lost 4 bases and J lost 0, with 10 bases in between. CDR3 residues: CAISAHTSSGNTIYF. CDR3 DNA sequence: TGTGCCATCAGTGCACACACGAGCTCTGGAAACACCATATATTTT.

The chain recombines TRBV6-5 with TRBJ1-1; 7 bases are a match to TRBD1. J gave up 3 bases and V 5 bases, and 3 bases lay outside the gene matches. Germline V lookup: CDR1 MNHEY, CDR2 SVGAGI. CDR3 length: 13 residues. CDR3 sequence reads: CASSPGTDTEAFF. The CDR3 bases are TGTGCCAGCAGTCCCGGGACAGACACTGAAGCTTTCTTT.

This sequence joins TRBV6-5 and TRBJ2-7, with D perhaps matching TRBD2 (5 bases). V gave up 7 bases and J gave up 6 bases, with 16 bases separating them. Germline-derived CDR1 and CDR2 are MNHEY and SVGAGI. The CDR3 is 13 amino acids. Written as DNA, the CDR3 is TGTGCCAGCATTAACCCGGGGAGCAGCGAGCAGTACTTC. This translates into CASINPGSSEQYF.

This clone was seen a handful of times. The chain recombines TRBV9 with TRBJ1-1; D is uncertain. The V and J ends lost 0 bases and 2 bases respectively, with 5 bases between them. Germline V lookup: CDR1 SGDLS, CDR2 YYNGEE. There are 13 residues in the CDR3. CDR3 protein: CASSVDRNTEAFF. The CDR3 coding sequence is TGTGCCAGCAGCGTAGATCGTAACACTGAAGCTTTCTTT.